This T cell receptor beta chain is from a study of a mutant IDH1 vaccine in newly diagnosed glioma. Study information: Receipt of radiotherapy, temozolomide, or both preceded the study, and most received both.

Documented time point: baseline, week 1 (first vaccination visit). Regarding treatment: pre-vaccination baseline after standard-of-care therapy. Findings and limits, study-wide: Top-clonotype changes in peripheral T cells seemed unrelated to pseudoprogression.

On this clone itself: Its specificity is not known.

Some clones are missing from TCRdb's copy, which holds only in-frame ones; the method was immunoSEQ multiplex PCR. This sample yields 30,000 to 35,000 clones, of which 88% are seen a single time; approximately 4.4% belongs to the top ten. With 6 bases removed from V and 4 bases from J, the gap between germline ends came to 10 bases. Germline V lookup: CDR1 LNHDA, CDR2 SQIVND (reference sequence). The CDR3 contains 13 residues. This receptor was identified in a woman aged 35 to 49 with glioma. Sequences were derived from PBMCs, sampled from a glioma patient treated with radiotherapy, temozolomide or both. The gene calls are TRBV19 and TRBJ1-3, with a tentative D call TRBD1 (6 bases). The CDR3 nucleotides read TGTGCCAGTAGGCGGGGGCAAGGAAACACCATATATTTT. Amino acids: CASRRGQGNTIYF.